A selection of T cell receptor beta chains follows, all from one sample in a study of shared clonotypes between healthy human individuals. Sequencing was performed with immunoSEQ multiplex PCR; in TCRdb, only in-frame clones are kept and a portion is missing. Here the sample spans a few hundred thousand clones, 80% to 90% being singletons. Sequenced input: memory CD8+ T cells sorted from blood. The receptors derive from a young man in good health. The CDR3 runs from the conserved cysteine through the conserved F or W. D genes are given only for firm matches. Size tells how often a clone was seen (once, few, many) or the class of an expanded clone, and some rows leave it out.

V gene	D gene	clone size	J gene	CDR3 DNA	CDR3 protein
TRBV5-6	TRBD1	once	TRBJ1-5	TGTGCCAGCAGCCCGGGACAGGGGGCCCAGCCCCAGCATTTT	CASSPGQGAQPQHF
TRBV5-4	.	.	TRBJ1-2	TGTGCCAGCAGCTCCTGGGGATACTATGGCTACACCTTC	CASSSWGYYGYTF
TRBV5-1	TRBD2	.	TRBJ2-7	TGCGCCAGCAGCTCTAAGTTCGGGACTAGGCGTCGGGAGCAGTACTTC	CASSSKFGTRRREQYF
TRBV30	.	.	TRBJ1-1	TGTGCCTGGAGTCCGGGGACTGGGAACACTGAAGCTTTCTTT	CAWSPGTGNTEAFF
TRBV5-1	.	.	TRBJ2-7	TGCGCCAGCAGCTTGGTGGCTTCCTACGAGCAGTACTTC	CASSLVASYEQYF
TRBV10-3	.	.	TRBJ1-1	TGTGCCATCAGTGATCCCCCCCGCACAGAGAACACTGAAGCTTTCTTT	CAISDPPRTENTEAFF
TRBV4-1	.	.	TRBJ2-7	TGCGCCAGCAGCCAAGGGAGTGCGGAGGTCTACGAGCAGTACTTC	CASSQGSAEVYEQYF
TRBV7-9	TRBD2	.	TRBJ2-2	TGTGCCAGCAGCTCTTTTCTAGCGGGAGGGCCCTCCGGGGAGCTGTTTTTT	CASSSFLAGGPSGELFF
TRBV5-1	TRBD1	.	TRBJ1-1	TGCGCCAGCAGCTCGACAGGGTACGGCACTGAAGCTTTCTTT	CASSSTGYGTEAFF
TRBV19	TRBD1	once	TRBJ1-3	TGTGCCAGTAGTAAACGCCCGGACAGGGGTGGAAACACCATATATTTT	CASSKRPDRGGNTIYF
TRBV27	.	.	TRBJ2-7	TGTGCCAGCAGTCTCTACAGTATCCACGAGCAGTACTTC	CASSLYSIHEQYF
TRBV4-1	.	.	TRBJ1-2	TGCGCCAGCAGCCAAGTGTTTGCAGATAACTATGGCTACACCTTC	CASSQVFADNYGYTF
TRBV29-1	.	.	TRBJ2-7	TGCAGCGTTGAAGATGTGAGGGGGGCTAGCTCCTACGAGCAGTACTTC	CSVEDVRGASSYEQYF